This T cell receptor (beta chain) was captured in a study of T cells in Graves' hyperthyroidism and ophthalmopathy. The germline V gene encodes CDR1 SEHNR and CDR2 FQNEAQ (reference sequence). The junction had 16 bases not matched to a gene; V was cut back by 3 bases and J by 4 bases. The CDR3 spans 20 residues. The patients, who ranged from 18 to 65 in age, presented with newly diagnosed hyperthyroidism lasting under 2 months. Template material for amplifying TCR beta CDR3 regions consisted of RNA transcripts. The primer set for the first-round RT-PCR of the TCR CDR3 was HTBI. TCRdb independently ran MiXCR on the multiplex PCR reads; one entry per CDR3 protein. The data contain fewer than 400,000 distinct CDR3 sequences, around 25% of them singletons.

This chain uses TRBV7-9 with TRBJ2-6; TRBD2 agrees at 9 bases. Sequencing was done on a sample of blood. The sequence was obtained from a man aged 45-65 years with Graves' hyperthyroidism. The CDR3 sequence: CASSFFGLAKLEAGANVLTF. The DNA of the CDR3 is TGTGCCAGCAGCTTTTTCGGACTAGCGAAATTAGAAGCCGGGGCCAACGTCCTGACTTTC.